The 28 T cell receptor beta chains reported below all come from one sample, sequenced in a study of T cells in Graves' hyperthyroidism and ophthalmopathy. RNA transcripts served as the template for amplifying TCR beta CDR3 regions. When the TCR CDR3 underwent first-round RT-PCR, the HTBI primer set was used. Using its own MiXCR run on the multiplex PCR reads, TCRdb lists one record per CDR3 protein. The sample consists of about 640,000 distinct CDR3 sequences, less than 25% of them appearing once. What was sequenced was blood. Every receptor here comes from a man under 40 with Graves' ophthalmopathy.

This clonotype has a handful of counts. The chain links TRBV20-1 to TRBJ2-7; 8 nucleotides match TRBD2. V was clipped by 2 bases and J by 4 bases; unmatched bases: 4. The CDR3 consists of 13 residues. The germline V gene has CDR1 DFQATT and CDR2 SNEGSKA (reference sequence). CDR3 nucleotide sequence: TGCAGTGCTAGAAGCGGGAGAGGGTACGAGCAGTACTTC. Its protein product is CSARSGRGYEQYF.

The V gene is TRBV7-6, the J gene TRBJ2-3, with a tentative D call TRBD1 (6 bases). Germline lookup yields CDR1 SGHVS and CDR2 FNYEAQ. The CDR3 runs 16 residues. The ends were cut back, 6 bases at V and 3 bases at J, with 19 bases in the middle. CDR3 coding DNA: TGTGCCAGCAGACCTCAGCCAGGGGTTGGGACAGATACGCAGTATTTT. As protein: CASRPQPGVGTDTQYF.

The chain combines TRBV27 with TRBJ2-5; 11 bases fit TRBD2. The CDR3 extends over 17 amino acids. Germline values: CDR1 MNHEY, CDR2 SMNVEV (reference sequence). With V trimmed by 5 bases and J by 1 base, 9 bases remained unmatched. CDR3 amino acids: CASSKGLAGGPQETQYF. The CDR3 DNA reads TGTGCCAGCAGTAAAGGGCTAGCGGGAGGCCCCCAAGAGACCCAGTACTTC.

This clonotype occurred a few times. The rearrangement links TRBV5-6 to TRBJ2-7, with D unresolved. The CDR3 spans 14 residues. The ends were cut back, 0 bases at V and 6 bases at J, with 13 bases in the middle. Germline V CDR1 and CDR2: SGHDT, YYEEEE. The DNA for the CDR3 is TGTGCCAGCAGCTTGGTCGGGCTAGAAGGCGAGCAGTACTTC. Its translation: CASSLVGLEGEQYF. Together with reference TRBV5-6 and TRBJ2-7, the CDR3 gives the full variable domain: DAGVTQSPTHLIKTRGQQVTLRCSPKSGHDTVSWYQQALGQGPQFIFQYYEEEERQRGNFPDRFSGHQFPNYSSELNVNALLLGDSALYLCASSLVGLEGEQYFGPGTRLTVT.

Ten or more counts support this clonotype. V and J are TRBV18 and TRBJ2-7, with D perhaps being TRBD1 or TRBD2 (5 bases each). V was shortened by 2 bases and J by 2 bases, with 10 bases between the two germline ends. Per the germline V gene, CDR1 is KGHSH and CDR2 is LQKENI. CDR3 length: 14 amino acids. This CDR3 reads CASSPGGSPYEQYF. For the CDR3, the DNA is TGTGCCAGCTCACCAGGGGGATCCCCCTACGAGCAGTACTTC.

This clonotype has more than one count but fewer than ten. The CDR3 region has the DNA TGTGCCATCAGTGATAGTGGGAGCACCTACGAGCAGTACTTC. This codes for CAISDSGSTYEQYF. This sequence joins TRBV10-3 and TRBJ2-7, with D possibly being TRBD2 (5 bases). CDR3 length: 14 residues. Per the germline V gene, CDR1 is ENHRY and CDR2 is SYGVKD. V lost 3 bases to trimming and J lost 2 bases, with 11 bases between them.

The chain joins TRBV2 to TRBJ2-1; the D gene could be TRBD1 or TRBD2 (8 bases each). Trimming pared 6 bases from V and 1 base from J, leaving 25 bases between. The CDR3 covers 19 residues. Germline lookup yields CDR1 SNHLY and CDR2 FYNNEI. This CDR3 reads CASRGDRIAGRGSYNEQFF. In DNA, the CDR3 is TGTGCCAGCAGGGGGGACAGGATAGCGGGACGAGGGTCCTACAATGAGCAGTTCTTC.

V and J are TRBV7-8 and TRBJ2-1, with 7 bases that match TRBD2. Germline CDR1 is SGHVS and CDR2 is FQNEAQ. V shed 2 bases and J 9 bases; nucleotides not matched to a gene: 13. The CDR3 totals 16 residues. CDR3 in DNA: TGTGCCAGCAGCTTAACAGTGGAGGGAGCGGGACTTGAGCAGTTCTTC. It is translated as CASSLTVEGAGLEQFF.

This clonotype showed up just a few times. The gene calls are TRBV11-2 and TRBJ2-5; D unclear. Trimming shortened V by 5 bases and J by 14 bases, and 12 bases separated the two germline ends. Germline V gives CDR1 SGHAT, CDR2 FQNNGV. The CDR3 is 10 amino acids. CDR3 DNA sequence: TGTGCCAGCAGCGGGCTTAAGCGTTACTTC. Amino acid sequence: CASSGLKRYF. The variable domain in full, completed from reference TRBV11-2 and TRBJ2-5, reads EAGVAQSPRYKIIEKRQSVAFWCNPISGHATLYWYQQILGQGPKLLIQFQNNGVVDDSQLPKDRFSAERLKGVDSTLKIQPAKLEDSAVYLCASSGLKRYFGPGTRLLVL.

The chain joins TRBV7-2 to TRBJ2-1; 11 nucleotides agree with TRBD1. The germline CDR1 and CDR2 sequences are SGHTA and FQGNSA. The CDR3 loop spans 15 amino acids. The V segment lost 3 bases and the J segment 5 bases; nucleotides outside the gene matches: 3. The CDR3 region has the DNA TGTGCCAGCAGCTTGCCGGGACAGGGGGACAATGAGCAGTTCTTC. It codes for CASSLPGQGDNEQFF.

There are a few counts of this clonotype. This chain uses TRBV2 with TRBJ2-6, with D hard to call. The length of the CDR3 is 17 residues. Germline values: CDR1 SNHLY, CDR2 FYNNEI. V lost 5 bases to trimming and J lost 0 bases, with 14 bases between them. Here the CDR3 DNA reads TGTGCCAGCAGTCTGGACCGCTTGGGCTCTGGGGCCAACGTCCTGACTTTC. It translates to CASSLDRLGSGANVLTF.

This clonotype was observed many times. The chain recombines TRBV11-1 with TRBJ1-5; D unresolved. CDR3 length: 13 residues. Germline V CDR1 and CDR2: SGHAT, FQDESV (reference sequence). Between the trimmed V and J ends, which lost 3 bases and 6 bases, there was a span of 9 bases. CDR3 region: CASSFRLGQPQHF. CDR3 in DNA: TGTGCCAGCAGCTTTCGACTGGGTCAGCCCCAGCATTTT. The full variable domain, completed using reference TRBV11-1 and TRBJ1-5, is EAEVAQSPRYKITEKSQAVAFWCDPISGHATLYWYRQILGQGPELLVQFQDESVVDDSQLPKDRFSAERLKGVDSTLKIQPAELGDSAMYLCASSFRLGQPQHFGDGTRLSIL.

Only a few counts were recorded for this clonotype. V gene TRBV11-2 combines with J gene TRBJ2-5, with TRBD2 matching 8 bases. Germline CDR1 and CDR2: SGHAT and FQNNGV. The CDR3 is 17 residues long. After removal of 1 base from V and 3 bases from J, the junction contained 10 bases not matched to a gene. The CDR3 nucleotides read TGTGCCAGCAGCTTAGCCCCCTTACTAGCGGACGAAGAGACCCAGTACTTC. Encoded protein: CASSLAPLLADEETQYF.

This clonotype was counted once. The chain combines TRBV7-2 with TRBJ2-7, with 14 bases lining up with TRBD2. The CDR3 loop spans 16 amino acids. The V gene's germline CDR1 is SGHTA and CDR2 FQGNSA. Unmatched junction bases numbered 5, after V lost 3 bases and J lost 4 bases. The DNA for the CDR3 is TGTGCCAGCAGCTTGGGGACTAGCGGGAGACTATACGAGCAGTACTTC. Protein sequence: CASSLGTSGRLYEQYF.

This clonotype appeared a few times. The rearrangement joins TRBV7-9 to TRBJ2-3; TRBD2 matches at 7 bases. Germline V gene lookup returns CDR1 SEHNR and CDR2 FQNEAQ (reference sequence). J lost 0 bases, V lost 1 base, and 4 bases had no gene match. The CDR3 totals 16 residues. The CDR3 sequence: CASSLVSTSSTDTQYF. Written as DNA, the CDR3 is TGTGCCAGCAGCTTAGTGTCGACTAGCAGCACAGATACGCAGTATTTT.

The chain has TRBV12-3 or TRBV12-4 and TRBJ2-4, with 7 bases aligning to TRBD1. The V and J ends lost 6 bases and 0 bases, in that order; junction bases with no gene match: 11. The CDR3 is made up of 17 amino acids. Here the CDR3 reads CASSPGGQNLAKNIQYF. The CDR3 DNA is TGTGCCAGCAGCCCAGGGGGACAGAACCTAGCCAAAAACATTCAGTACTTC.

This chain links TRBV5-1 with TRBJ2-1; D is perhaps TRBD2 (5 bases). The germline gives CDR1 SGHRS, CDR2 YFSETQ. Trimming pared 3 bases from V and 4 bases from J, leaving 11 bases between. The CDR3 spans 14 residues. CDR3 nucleotide sequence: TGCGCCAGCAGCTGGGGTGAGCGGTACAATGAGCAGTTCTTC. It translates to CASSWGERYNEQFF.

The gene calls are TRBV2 and TRBJ1-2; D call uncertain. The length of the CDR3 is 14 residues. Germline V gene lookup returns CDR1 SNHLY and CDR2 FYNNEI. Trimming cost V 3 bases and J 4 bases, with 12 bases left between them. The CDR3 DNA sequence: TGTGCCAGCAGTGACCACCTAGGCCCCTATGGCTACACCTTC. Translated, it gives CASSDHLGPYGYTF.

V usage is TRBV5-5 and J usage is TRBJ1-5; D is undetermined. The CDR3 is 15 residues long. Looked up from germline, CDR1 is SGHKS and CDR2 is YYEKEE (reference sequence). The V end was cut by 4 bases, the J end by 1 base, with 12 bases between. The CDR3 DNA follows: TGTGCCAGCAGCACAAGAGGTAGCAGCAATCAGCCCCAGCATTTT. Its translation is CASSTRGSSNQPQHF.

The chain has TRBV19 and TRBJ1-5; D call uncertain. Germline CDR1 LNHDA, CDR2 SQIVND (reference sequence). The CDR3 sequence is 12 residues long. Between the trimmed V and J ends, which lost 6 bases and 6 bases, there was a span of 9 bases. In DNA, the CDR3 is TGTGCCAGTAGGGAGGGTGGTCAGCCCCAGCATTTT. The encoded protein is CASREGGQPQHF.

Worth noting for this clonotype: With a much larger clone just one base away, this may be a read error. The conserved closing phenylalanine or tryptophan is absent in this CDR3, likely reflecting a read error. V and J are TRBV27 and TRBJ2-7; 10 positions agree with TRBD2. V lost 5 bases, J lost 0 bases, and 13 bases stayed unmatched. There are 18 residues in the CDR3. Germline CDR1 and CDR2: MNHEY and SMNVEV (reference sequence). DNA of the CDR3: TGTGCCAGCAGTCCCCCAGTAATAGCGGGAGGTACCTCCTACGAGCAGTACCTC. Translation gives CASSPPVIAGGTSYEQYL.

This clonotype came up many times. V and J are TRBV30 and TRBJ2-1; TRBD1 agrees at 7 bases. CDR3 length: 13 amino acids. The germline V gene encodes CDR1 GTSNPN and CDR2 SVGIG (reference sequence). Unmatched junction bases numbered 7, after V lost 2 bases and J lost 9 bases. The CDR3 region has the DNA TGTGCCTGGAGTCCCAGGGGGTTTGCTGAGCAGTTCTTC. Encoded protein: CAWSPRGFAEQFF.

This clonotype was detected a few times. This chain connects TRBV20-1 to TRBJ2-7; D is tentatively TRBD1 or TRBD2 (5 bases each). The CDR3 consists of 13 residues. Germline values: CDR1 DFQATT, CDR2 SNEGSKA (reference sequence). The V end lost 3 bases, the J end lost 6 bases, and 15 bases lay between the germline ends. CDR3 sequence reads: CSASLGPLREQYF. As DNA, the CDR3 is TGCAGTGCTAGCCTGGGACCGCTCCGCGAGCAGTACTTC.

This clonotype showed up just a few times. The V and J genes are TRBV7-2 and TRBJ1-1, with 7 nucleotides matching TRBD1. CDR1 and CDR2 from the germline V gene are SGHTA and FQGNSA. The length of the CDR3 is 13 residues. V lost 1 base and J lost 10; bases outside the gene matches: 6. This chain's CDR3 is CASSLGFQGVAFF. CDR3 DNA sequence: TGTGCCAGCAGCTTAGGGTTCCAGGGGGTAGCTTTCTTT.

This clonotype was detected only once. A much larger clone lies a single base off, so this may be a read error. The chain combines TRBV2 with TRBJ2-7, with D possibly being TRBD1 (6 bases). The V gene's germline CDR1 is SNHLY and CDR2 FYNNEI. V was clipped by 4 bases and J by 7 bases, with 14 bases between them. This CDR3 contains 13 residues. The DNA of the CDR3 is TGTGCCAGCAGTGGAGGACAGCCTAGGGAGCAGTACTTC. Residues: CASSGGQPREQYF.

J is TRBJ2-2 and V is TRBV19; TRBD2 matches at 14 bases. Trimming removed 7 bases from V and 7 bases from J; junction bases left unmatched: 11. Per germline, CDR1 LNHDA and CDR2 SQIVND (reference sequence). The CDR3 extends over 17 amino acids. This CDR3 is CASTRLPGLAGVGELFF. The CDR3 DNA reads TGTGCCAGTACCCGTCTACCGGGACTAGCGGGAGTCGGGGAGCTGTTTTTT.

The chain recombines TRBV20-1 with TRBJ2-7; TRBD2 might be the D (5 bases). Trimming cost V 5 bases and J 2 bases, with 19 bases left between them. The CDR3 has 15 amino acids. Per the germline V gene, CDR1 is DFQATT and CDR2 is SNEGSKA (reference sequence). CDR3 region: CSAWARLTTPYEQYF. As DNA, the CDR3 is TGCAGTGCTTGGGCTAGACTGACTACCCCCTACGAGCAGTACTTC.

This clonotype was picked up a small number of times. The J gene is TRBJ2-7, the V gene TRBV7-3; D call uncertain. The CDR3 is 16 amino acids. From germline, CDR1 is SGHTA and CDR2 FQGTGA. The germline V and J ends were trimmed by 5 bases and 0 bases, with 17 bases remaining between them. This chain's CDR3 is CASSQSGSTSSYEQYF. DNA for the CDR3: TGTGCCAGCAGCCAGTCCGGCTCTACAAGCTCCTACGAGCAGTACTTC.